This TCR beta chain was recovered during a study of cytomegalovirus exposure and HLA in healthy donors. Study-level results: As a later analysis revealed, most CMV-associated TCR beta chains appeared HLA-restricted.

This PCR relied on a set of 60 Vbeta primers and 13 Jbeta primers. The data were produced by immunoSEQ multiplex PCR, yet TCRdb's version contains in-frame clones alone and is incomplete. The top ten clones hold about 1.6% of a sample with roughly 160,000 clones, approximately 71% of them seen once. Germline lookup yields CDR1 MNHEY and CDR2 SVGAGI. J gave up 5 bases and V 4 bases, and 12 bases lay outside the gene matches. The CDR3 covers 16 residues. Concerning this clone itself: No antigen is known for it.

V gene TRBV6-5 combines with J gene TRBJ2-3, with 7 nucleotides matching TRBD1. The clonotype originates from a girl aged 10 to 17 in good health and CMV-seronegative. Sequencing was carried out using PBMCs. This CDR3 is CASSSTGTARVDTQYF. CDR3 coding DNA: TGTGCCAGCAGTTCCACCGGGACAGCCCGGGTAGATACGCAGTATTTT.